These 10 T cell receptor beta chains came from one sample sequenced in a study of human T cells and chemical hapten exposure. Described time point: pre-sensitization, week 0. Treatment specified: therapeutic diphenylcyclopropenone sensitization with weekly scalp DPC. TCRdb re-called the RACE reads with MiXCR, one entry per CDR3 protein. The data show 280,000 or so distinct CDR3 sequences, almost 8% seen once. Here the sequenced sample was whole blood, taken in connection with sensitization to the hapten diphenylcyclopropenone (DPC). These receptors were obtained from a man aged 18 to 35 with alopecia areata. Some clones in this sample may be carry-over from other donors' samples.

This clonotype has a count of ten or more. The CDR3 reads CASSWRRGVMNTEAFF. The CDR3 region has the DNA TGTGCCAGCAGCTGGCGGCGGGGCGTTATGAACACTGAAGCTTTCTTT. V usage is TRBV7-9 and J usage is TRBJ1-1; D may be TRBD1 (5 bases). Germline CDR1 SEHNR, CDR2 FQNEAQ (reference sequence). The CDR3 totals 16 residues. Trimming removed 4 bases from V and 0 bases from J, with 15 bases in between.

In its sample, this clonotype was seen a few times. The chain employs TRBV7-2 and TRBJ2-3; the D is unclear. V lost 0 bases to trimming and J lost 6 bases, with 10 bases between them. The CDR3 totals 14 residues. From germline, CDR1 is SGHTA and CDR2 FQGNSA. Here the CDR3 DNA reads TGTGCCAGCAGCTTAGCGTTCCAGGCCGATACGCAGTATTTT. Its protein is CASSLAFQADTQYF.

The CDR3 region is CASSPKGASWRQETQYF. CDR3 in DNA: TGTGCCAGCAGCCCGAAAGGGGCTAGTTGGAGACAAGAGACCCAGTACTTC. V gene TRBV7-2 combines with J gene TRBJ2-5; a possible D gene is TRBD1 (5 bases). Germline loops: CDR1 SGHTA, CDR2 FQGNSA. Between the trimmed V and J ends, which lost 5 bases and 2 bases, there was a span of 21 bases. The CDR3 has 17 amino acids.

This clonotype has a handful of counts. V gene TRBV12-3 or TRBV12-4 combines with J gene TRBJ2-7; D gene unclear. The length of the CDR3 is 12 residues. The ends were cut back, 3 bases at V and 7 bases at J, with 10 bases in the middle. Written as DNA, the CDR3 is TGTGCCAGCAGTTTGGGTATCCGGGAGCAGTACTTC. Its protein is CASSLGIREQYF.

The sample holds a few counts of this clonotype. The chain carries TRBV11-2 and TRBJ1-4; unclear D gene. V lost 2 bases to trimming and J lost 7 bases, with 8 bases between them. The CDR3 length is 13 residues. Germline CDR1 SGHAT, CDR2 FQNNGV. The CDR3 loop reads CASSLSDGEKLFF. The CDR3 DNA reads TGTGCCAGCAGCTTAAGTGATGGTGAAAAACTGTTTTTT.

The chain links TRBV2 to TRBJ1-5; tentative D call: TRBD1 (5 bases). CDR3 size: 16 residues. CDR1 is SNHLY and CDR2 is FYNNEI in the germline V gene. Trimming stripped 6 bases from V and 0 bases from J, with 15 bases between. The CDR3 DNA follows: TGTGCCAGCAGCGGCCCGGGGGTGGCTAGCAATCAGCCCCAGCATTTT. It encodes CASSGPGVASNQPQHF. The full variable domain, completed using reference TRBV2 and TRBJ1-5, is EPEVTQTPSHQVTQMGQEVILRCVPISNHLYFYWYRQILGQKVEFLVSFYNNEISEKSEIFDDQFSVERPDGSNFTLKIRSTKLEDSAMYFCASSGPGVASNQPQHFGDGTRLSIL.

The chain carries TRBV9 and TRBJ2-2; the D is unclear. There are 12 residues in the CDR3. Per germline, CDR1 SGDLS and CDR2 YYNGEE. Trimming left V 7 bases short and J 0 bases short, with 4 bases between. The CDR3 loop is CASGTNTGELFF. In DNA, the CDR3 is TGTGCCAGCGGCACGAACACCGGGGAGCTGTTTTTT.

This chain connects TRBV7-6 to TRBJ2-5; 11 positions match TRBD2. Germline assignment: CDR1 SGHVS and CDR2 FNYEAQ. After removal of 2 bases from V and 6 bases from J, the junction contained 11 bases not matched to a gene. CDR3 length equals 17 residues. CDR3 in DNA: TGTGCCAGCAGCTTACCCCTCGGTAGCGGGGGGGAAAAGACCCAGTACTTC. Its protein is CASSLPLGSGGEKTQYF.

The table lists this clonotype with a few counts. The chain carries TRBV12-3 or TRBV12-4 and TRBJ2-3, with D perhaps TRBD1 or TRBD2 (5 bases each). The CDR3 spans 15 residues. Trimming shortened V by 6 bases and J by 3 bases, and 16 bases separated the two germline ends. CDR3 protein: CASSRDGVVTDTQYF. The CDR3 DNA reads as TGTGCCAGCAGCCGGGACGGCGTTGTAACAGATACGCAGTATTTT.

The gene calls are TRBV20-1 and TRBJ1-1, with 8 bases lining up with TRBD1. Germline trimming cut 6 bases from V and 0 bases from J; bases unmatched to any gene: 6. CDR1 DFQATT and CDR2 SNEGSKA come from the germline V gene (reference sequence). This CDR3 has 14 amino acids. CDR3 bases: TGCAGTGCCCCGACAGGGGCCATGAACACTGAAGCTTTCTTT. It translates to CSAPTGAMNTEAFF.